Listed here is a single T cell receptor beta chain. Its antigen remains unknown. The data belong to a study of cytomegalovirus exposure and HLA in healthy donors. The wider study: Genotyping of 400 or so donors showed that around 81% belonged to the Caucasian-associated ancestry cluster. The study, taken as a whole, reports: The study flagged some 170 TCR beta chains as cytomegalovirus-associated.

Primers for the PCR totalled 60 Vbeta and 13 Jbeta. Generated by immunoSEQ multiplex PCR, the TCRdb table keeps only in-frame clones and is missing some. The table records 80,000 or so clones, about 73% of them present only once. The CDR3 consists of 14 residues. Germline V CDR1 and CDR2: SGHAT, FQNNGV. V lost 4 bases, J lost 7 bases, and 6 bases stayed unmatched. This TCR was sampled from a man in his forties in good health and CMV-seronegative. V is TRBV11-2 and J is TRBJ2-1; TRBD2 matches at 8 bases. The sample taken for sequencing was PBMCs. The CDR3 reads CASSWGLGMNEQFF. Written as DNA, the CDR3 is TGTGCCAGCAGCTGGGGACTAGGCATGAATGAGCAGTTCTTC.